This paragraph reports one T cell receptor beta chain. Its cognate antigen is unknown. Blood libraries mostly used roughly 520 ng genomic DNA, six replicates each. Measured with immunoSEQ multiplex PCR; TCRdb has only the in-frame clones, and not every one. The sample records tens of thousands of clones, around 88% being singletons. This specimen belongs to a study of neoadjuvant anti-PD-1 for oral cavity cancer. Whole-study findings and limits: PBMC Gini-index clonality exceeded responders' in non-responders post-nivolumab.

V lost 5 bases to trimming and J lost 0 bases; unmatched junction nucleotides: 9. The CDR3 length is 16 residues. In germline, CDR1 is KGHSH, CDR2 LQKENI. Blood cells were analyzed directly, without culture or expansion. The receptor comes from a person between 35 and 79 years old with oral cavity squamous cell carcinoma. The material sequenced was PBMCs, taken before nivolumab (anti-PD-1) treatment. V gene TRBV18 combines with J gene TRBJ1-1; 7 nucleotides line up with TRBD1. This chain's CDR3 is CASSERQQGLNTEAFF. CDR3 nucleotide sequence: TGTGCCAGCTCAGAAAGACAACAGGGGTTGAACACTGAAGCTTTCTTT.